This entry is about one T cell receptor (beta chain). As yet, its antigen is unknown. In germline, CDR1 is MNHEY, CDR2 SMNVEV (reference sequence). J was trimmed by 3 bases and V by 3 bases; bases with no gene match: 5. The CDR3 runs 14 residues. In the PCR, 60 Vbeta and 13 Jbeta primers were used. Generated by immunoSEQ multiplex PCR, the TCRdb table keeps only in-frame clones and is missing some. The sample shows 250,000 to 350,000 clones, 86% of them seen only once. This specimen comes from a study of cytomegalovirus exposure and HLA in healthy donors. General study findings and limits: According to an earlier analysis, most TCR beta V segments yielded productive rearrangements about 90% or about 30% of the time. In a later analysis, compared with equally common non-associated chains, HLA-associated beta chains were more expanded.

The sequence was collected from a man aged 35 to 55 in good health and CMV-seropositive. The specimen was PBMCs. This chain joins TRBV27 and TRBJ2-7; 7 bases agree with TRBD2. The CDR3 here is CASSFASGIYEQYF. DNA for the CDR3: TGTGCCAGCAGTTTCGCTAGCGGAATCTACGAGCAGTACTTC.